The 13 T cell receptor beta chains below come from one sample, sequenced in a study of blood T cell repertoires in COVID-19. Data came from immunoSEQ multiplex PCR; TCRdb stores just in-frame clones and leaves some out. The sample holds a few hundred thousand clones; around nine tenths are singletons and the top ten take about 9.2%. Sequencing input: peripheral blood. The receptors derive from a middle-aged man who had recovered from COVID-19.

The rearrangement joins TRBV7-7 to TRBJ2-5; 12 nucleotides match TRBD2. The germline gives CDR1 SSHAT, CDR2 FNYEAQ (reference sequence). This CDR3 is 15 amino acids long. J gave up 5 bases and V 0 bases, and 1 base lay outside the gene matches. Here the CDR3 DNA reads TGTGCCAGCAGCTTAGCAACTAGCGGGGGGGAGACCCAGTACTTC. It encodes CASSLATSGGETQYF. The whole variable domain, filled in from reference TRBV7-7 and TRBJ2-5, reads GAGVSQSPRYKVTKRGQDVTLRCDPISSHATLYWYQQALGQGPEFLTYFNYEAQPDKSGLPSDRFSAERPEGSISTLTIQRTEQRDSAMYRCASSLATSGGETQYFGPGTRLLVL.

The chain employs TRBV4-3 and TRBJ2-6, with D perhaps TRBD2 (5 bases). V lost 0 bases, J lost 2 bases, and 8 bases lay in between. Looked up from germline, CDR1 is LGHNA and CDR2 is YSLEER. The CDR3 length is 16 residues. Here the CDR3 DNA reads TGCGCCAGCAGCCAAGATCCCGGGACTGGGGCCAACGTCCTGACTTTC. Translated: CASSQDPGTGANVLTF.

The gene calls are TRBV5-6 and TRBJ2-7, with TRBD1 matching 8 bases. The germline V gene has CDR1 SGHDT and CDR2 YYEEEE. The CDR3 spans 16 residues. V lost 3 bases to trimming and J lost 2 bases; unmatched junction nucleotides: 10. CDR3 sequence: CASSSVRQGRPYEQYF. The CDR3, as DNA: TGTGCCAGCAGCTCGGTGAGACAGGGGCGCCCCTACGAGCAGTACTTC.

This chain joins TRBV6-5 and TRBJ2-4; TRBD1 agrees at 8 bases. Germline V gene sequence: CDR1 MNHEY, CDR2 SVGAGI. The CDR3 is made up of 15 amino acids. V shed 6 bases, J shed 0 bases, and the junction held 4 bases outside the gene matches. Written as DNA, the CDR3 is TGTGCCAGCAGCCCAGGGGGCTTAGCCAAAAACATTCAGTACTTC. The encoded protein is CASSPGGLAKNIQYF.

The chain uses TRBV11-2 and TRBJ2-5; no firm D call. Germline lookup yields CDR1 SGHAT and CDR2 FQNNGV. CDR3 length equals 12 residues. V shed 8 bases and J shed 5 bases, with 12 bases lying between them. The CDR3 sequence is CASEDVGETQYF. For the CDR3, the DNA is TGTGCCAGCGAGGATGTAGGCGAGACCCAGTACTTC. Together with reference TRBV11-2 and TRBJ2-5, the CDR3 gives the full variable domain: EAGVAQSPRYKIIEKRQSVAFWCNPISGHATLYWYQQILGQGPKLLIQFQNNGVVDDSQLPKDRFSAERLKGVDSTLKIQPAKLEDSAVYLCASEDVGETQYFGPGTRLLVL.

This clone was counted once. The gene calls are TRBV6-2 or TRBV6-3 and TRBJ2-5; 11 bases are a match to TRBD2. The junction had 11 bases not matched to a gene; V was cut back by 3 bases and J by 2 bases. Germline-derived CDR1 and CDR2 are MNHEY and SVGEGT. The CDR3 spans 18 residues. The CDR3 loop is CASSYDSSGRPYQETQYF. The CDR3 coding sequence is TGTGCCAGCAGTTATGACTCTAGCGGGAGGCCATATCAAGAGACCCAGTACTTC.

This rearrangement joins TRBV27 to TRBJ2-5; 8 nucleotides line up with TRBD2. This CDR3 spans 13 amino acids. The germline gives CDR1 MNHEY, CDR2 SMNVEV (reference sequence). The V segment lost 5 bases and the J segment 4 bases; nucleotides outside the gene matches: 3. In nucleotides, the CDR3 is TGTGCCAGCAGTCATCTAGCGGGAGAGACCCAGTACTTC. Translated, it gives CASSHLAGETQYF.

The CDR3 here is CASSPGAGGNNQPQHF. DNA for the CDR3: TGTGCCAGCTCACCAGGCGCAGGGGGGAACAATCAGCCCCAGCATTTT. The gene calls are TRBV18 and TRBJ1-5; 7 nucleotides match TRBD1. The CDR3 is 16 residues long. Germline assignment: CDR1 KGHSH and CDR2 LQKENI. The V gene end was trimmed by 2 bases and the J gene end by 3 bases; junction bases not matched to a gene: 7.

The rearrangement uses TRBV25-1 and TRBJ2-7; TRBD1 matches 7 bases. The CDR3 is made up of 12 amino acids. Germline loops: CDR1 MGHDK, CDR2 SYGVNS. Germline trimming cut 8 bases from V and 2 bases from J; bases unmatched to any gene: 3. In DNA form, the CDR3 reads TGTGCCAGCGCTACAGGGGCCTACGAGCAGTACTTC. It yields the protein CASATGAYEQYF.

The rearrangement joins TRBV6-5 to TRBJ2-5; 7 bases align to TRBD2. CDR3 length equals 13 residues. The trim removed 6 bases at V and 2 bases at J, leaving 3 bases unmatched. From germline, CDR1 is MNHEY and CDR2 SVGAGI. CDR3 sequence (DNA): TGTGCCAGCAGGAGGACTAGTCAAGAGACCCAGTACTTC. Encoded protein: CASRRTSQETQYF.

The CDR3 coding sequence is TGTGCCAGCAGAGCACCTCTAGCGCGAACAGATACGCAGTATTTT. Encoded protein: CASRAPLARTDTQYF. The chain employs TRBV27 and TRBJ2-3; tentatively, D is TRBD2 (6 bases). Germline CDR1 reads MNHEY; CDR2 reads SMNVEV (reference sequence). There are 15 residues in the CDR3. V lost 6 bases, J lost 3 bases, and 16 bases lay in between.

The V call is TRBV6-2 or TRBV6-3, the J call TRBJ2-3; perhaps TRBD2 as D (5 bases). Germline-derived CDR1 and CDR2 are MNHEY and SVGEGT. Trimming took 4 bases from V and 4 from J, leaving 6 bases between them. The CDR3 is made up of 12 amino acids. CDR3 sequence (DNA): TGTGCCAGCAGTTCGGGATCAGATACGCAGTATTTT. It encodes CASSSGSDTQYF.

This clone was detected only a few times. The CDR3 reads CASSTSGIVTDTQYF. The CDR3 region has the DNA TGTGCCAGCAGTACTAGCGGGATAGTAACAGATACGCAGTATTTT. The rearrangement joins TRBV2 to TRBJ2-3; 10 bases are a match to TRBD2. Germline lookup yields CDR1 SNHLY and CDR2 FYNNEI. This CDR3 is 15 amino acids long. J gave up 3 bases and V 5 bases, and 5 bases lay outside the gene matches.